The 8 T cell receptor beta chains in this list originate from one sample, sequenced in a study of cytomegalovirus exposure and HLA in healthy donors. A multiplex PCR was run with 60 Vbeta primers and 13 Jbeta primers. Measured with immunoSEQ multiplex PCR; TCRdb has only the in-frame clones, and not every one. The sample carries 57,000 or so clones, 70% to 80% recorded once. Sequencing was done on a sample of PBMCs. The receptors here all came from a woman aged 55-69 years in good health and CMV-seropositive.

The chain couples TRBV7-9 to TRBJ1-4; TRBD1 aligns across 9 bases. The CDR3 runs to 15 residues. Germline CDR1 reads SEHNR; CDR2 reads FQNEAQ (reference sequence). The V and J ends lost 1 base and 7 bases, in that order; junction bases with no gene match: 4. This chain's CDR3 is CASSLGTGVTEKLFF. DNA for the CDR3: TGTGCCAGCAGCTTAGGGACAGGGGTTACTGAAAAACTGTTTTTT.

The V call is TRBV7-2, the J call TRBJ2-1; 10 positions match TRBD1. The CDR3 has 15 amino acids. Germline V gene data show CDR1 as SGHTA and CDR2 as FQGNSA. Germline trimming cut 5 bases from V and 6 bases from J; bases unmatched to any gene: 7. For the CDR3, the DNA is TGTGCCAGCAGCCTCCAGGGACAGGGGACCAATGAGCAGTTCTTC. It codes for CASSLQGQGTNEQFF.

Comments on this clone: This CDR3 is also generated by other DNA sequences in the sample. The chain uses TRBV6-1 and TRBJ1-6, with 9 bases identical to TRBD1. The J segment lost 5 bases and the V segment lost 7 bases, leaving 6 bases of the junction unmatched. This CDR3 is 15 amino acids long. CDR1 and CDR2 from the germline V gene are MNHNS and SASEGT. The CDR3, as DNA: TGTGCCAGCAAACAGGGGGCGTTTGATAATTCACCCCTCCACTTT. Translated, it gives CASKQGAFDNSPLHF.

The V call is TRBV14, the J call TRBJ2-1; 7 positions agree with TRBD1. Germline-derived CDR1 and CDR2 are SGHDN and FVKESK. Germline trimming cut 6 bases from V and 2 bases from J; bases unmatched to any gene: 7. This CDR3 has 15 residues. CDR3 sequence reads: CASSYRGGAYNEQFF. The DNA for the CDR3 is TGTGCCAGCAGTTACAGGGGTGGCGCCTACAATGAGCAGTTCTTC.

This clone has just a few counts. The CDR3 here is CASSFRQGKGNQPQHF. CDR3 nucleotide sequence: TGTGCCAGCAGTTTCCGGCAGGGGAAGGGCAATCAGCCCCAGCATTTT. This chain connects TRBV28 to TRBJ1-5, with D perhaps TRBD1 (6 bases). Germline V lookup: CDR1 MDHEN, CDR2 SYDVKM. This CDR3 has 16 amino acids. Trimming took 3 bases from V and 2 from J, leaving 14 bases between them.

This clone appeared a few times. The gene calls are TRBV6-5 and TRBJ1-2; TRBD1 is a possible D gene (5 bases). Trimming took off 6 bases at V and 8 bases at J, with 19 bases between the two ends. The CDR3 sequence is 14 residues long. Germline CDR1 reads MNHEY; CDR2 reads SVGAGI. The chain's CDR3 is CASRGGAGSGGYTF. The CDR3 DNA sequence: TGTGCCAGCAGGGGTGGGGCAGGCAGCGGGGGCTACACCTTC.

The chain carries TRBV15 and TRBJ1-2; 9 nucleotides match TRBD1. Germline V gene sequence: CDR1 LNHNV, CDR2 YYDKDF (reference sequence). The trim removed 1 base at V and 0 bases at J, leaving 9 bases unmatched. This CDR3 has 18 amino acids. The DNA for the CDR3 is TGTGCCACCAGCAGAGGCAGATCCGGGACAGGGTCTAACTATGGCTACACCTTC. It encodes CATSRGRSGTGSNYGYTF.

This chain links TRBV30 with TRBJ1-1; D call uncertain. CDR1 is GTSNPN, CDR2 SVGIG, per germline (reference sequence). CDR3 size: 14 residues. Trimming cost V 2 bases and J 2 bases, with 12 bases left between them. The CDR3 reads CAWSSVTPNTEAFF. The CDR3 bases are TGTGCCTGGAGTTCGGTGACTCCTAACACTGAAGCTTTCTTT.